This T cell receptor (beta chain) was retrieved from a study of blood T cell repertoires in COVID-19. Study-wide context: In each case, the material was cDNA or gDNA derived from T cells, B-cell-depleted T cells, or PBMCs.

This clone was picked up a small number of times. Repertoires were generated with immunoSEQ multiplex PCR, while TCRdb's copy carries only in-frame clones and drops some. The sample holds roughly 160,000 clones, about 90% seen once. CDR1 and CDR2 (germline): WNHNN, SYGVQD (reference sequence). This CDR3 comprises 15 residues. The junction had 5 bases not matched to a gene; V was cut back by 0 bases and J by 5 bases. The J gene is TRBJ2-7, the V gene TRBV10-1; 9 bases match TRBD1. The sequenced sample was PBMCs or T cells enriched from blood (not recorded which). This receptor was identified in a woman aged 50 to 60 who had recovered from COVID-19. CDR3: CASSESGTGGNEQYF. DNA for the CDR3: TGCGCCAGCAGTGAGTCGGGCACAGGGGGCAACGAGCAGTACTTC.